The 23 T cell receptor beta chains given below trace back to one sample, sequenced in a study of blood T cell repertoires in COVID-19. Sequencing was performed with immunoSEQ multiplex PCR; in TCRdb, only in-frame clones are kept and a portion is missing. The table has 180,000 or so clones, about 90% seen once. Material for sequencing was peripheral blood. These receptors originate from a woman aged 60-75 years with COVID-19, enrolled during active disease.

The chain couples TRBV3-1 (or the pseudogene TRBV3-2) to TRBJ1-2; TRBD1 matches 12 bases. The CDR3 extends over 15 amino acids. Germline V lookup: CDR1 LGHDT, CDR2 YNNKEL (reference sequence). The trim removed 4 bases at V and 7 bases at J, leaving 7 bases unmatched. The CDR3 coding sequence is TGTGCCAGCAGCCCCATAGGGACAGGGGGCATTGGCTACACCTTC. Encoded protein: CASSPIGTGGIGYTF.

The gene calls are TRBV12-3 or TRBV12-4 and TRBJ1-1; no reliable D call. Trimming cost V 6 bases and J 0 bases, with 8 bases left between them. The CDR3 contains 13 residues. The CDR3 protein is CASRKHMNTEAFF. In nucleotides, the CDR3 is TGTGCCAGCAGGAAACACATGAACACTGAAGCTTTCTTT.

The V and J genes are TRBV7-9 and TRBJ2-1; 8 bases map to TRBD2. CDR1 is SEHNR, CDR2 FQNEAQ, per germline (reference sequence). The V and J ends lost 8 bases and 4 bases, in that order; junction bases with no gene match: 13. The CDR3 loop spans 16 amino acids. In nucleotides, the CDR3 is TGTGCCAGCTCAAAGGATAGGTTAGCGGGATACAATGAGCAGTTCTTC. This translates into CASSKDRLAGYNEQFF.

This chain links TRBV30 with TRBJ2-1; 9 nucleotides line up with TRBD2. The ends lost 4 bases at V and 0 bases at J; junction bases unmatched: 4. Germline values: CDR1 GTSNPN, CDR2 SVGIG (reference sequence). This CDR3 spans 15 amino acids. The CDR3 reads CAWTSGVSSYNEQFF. CDR3 DNA: TGTGCCTGGACTAGCGGGGTGAGCTCCTACAATGAGCAGTTCTTC.

The CDR3 loop reads CASSYAGQGATEAFF. CDR3 in DNA: TGTGCCAGCAGTTACGCCGGACAGGGGGCCACTGAAGCTTTCTTT. The chain links TRBV6-6 to TRBJ1-1; the match to TRBD1 covers 11 bases. CDR3 length equals 15 residues. Germline V CDR1 and CDR2: MNHNY, SVGAGI (reference sequence). V gave up 2 bases and J gave up 4 bases; unmatched junction bases: 3.

The chain recombines TRBV21-1 with TRBJ2-7; TRBD1 is the table's D call, not checked against the DNA. TRBV21-1 is labeled a pseudogene. This CDR3 is built from 17 residues. The CDR3 here is CASSKPSQGHPLYEQYF. The DNA for the CDR3 is TGTGCCAGCAGCAAACCCTCACAGGGGCATCCTCTCTACGAGCAGTACTTC.

V gene TRBV19 combines with J gene TRBJ2-7; maybe TRBD1 (5 bases). Germline assignment: CDR1 LNHDA and CDR2 SQIVND (reference sequence). Trimming pared 5 bases from V and 3 bases from J, leaving 11 bases between. The CDR3 extends over 13 amino acids. CDR3: CASSLGQNYEQYF. DNA for the CDR3: TGTGCCAGTAGTCTTGGACAAAACTACGAGCAGTACTTC.

This clone was picked up one time. The chain links TRBV6-6 to TRBJ1-4; TRBD1 matches 12 bases. V lost 5 bases and J lost 8; bases outside the gene matches: 3. Germline assignment: CDR1 MNHNY and CDR2 SVGAGI (reference sequence). The CDR3 runs 14 residues. CDR3 sequence: CASSRGTGGEKLFF. Written as DNA, the CDR3 is TGTGCCAGCAGTCGCGGGACAGGGGGCGAAAAACTGTTTTTT.

This clone was counted between two and nine times. The chain links TRBV3-1 (or the pseudogene TRBV3-2) to TRBJ2-5; 9 bases match TRBD1. Trimming removed 2 bases from V and 5 bases from J; junction bases left unmatched: 6. The length of the CDR3 is 15 residues. Germline loops: CDR1 LGHDT, CDR2 YNNKEL (reference sequence). CDR3 DNA sequence: TGTGCCAGCAGCCAAAACAACAGGGGGCGGGAGACCCAGTACTTC. Protein: CASSQNNRGRETQYF.

The rearrangement links TRBV7-2 to TRBJ2-1; perhaps TRBD2 as D (5 bases). CDR1 and CDR2 (germline): SGHTA, FQGNSA. The V and J ends lost 4 bases and 2 bases respectively, with 12 bases between them. The CDR3 has 15 residues. CDR3 nucleotides: TGTGCCAGCAGCTCCCCGAAGCGGCCCTACAATGAGCAGTTCTTC. Translated, it gives CASSSPKRPYNEQFF.

The chain employs TRBV18 and TRBJ2-3; TRBD2 aligns across 7 bases. This CDR3 has 14 amino acids. Germline CDR1 KGHSH, CDR2 LQKENI. J lost 4 bases, V lost 4 bases, and 5 bases had no gene match. This CDR3 is CASSLGLGADTQYF. For the CDR3, the DNA is TGTGCCAGCTCACTTGGACTAGGGGCAGATACGCAGTATTTT.

This clone occurred once. DNA for the CDR3: TGTGCCAGCAGCTCCCGACAGGGCGACACAGATACGCAGTATTTT. Its protein product is CASSSRQGDTDTQYF. The chain joins TRBV14 to TRBJ2-3, with 7 bases identical to TRBD1. The germline gives CDR1 SGHDN, CDR2 FVKESK. V trimming: 5 bases; J trimming: 2 bases; junction bases outside the gene matches: 7. This CDR3 comprises 15 residues.

The rearrangement uses TRBV28 and TRBJ2-7; D remains unclear. Germline V gene lookup returns CDR1 MDHEN and CDR2 SYDVKM. Trimming shortened V by 4 bases and J by 2 bases, and 3 bases separated the two germline ends. The CDR3 runs 11 residues. The CDR3 reads CASSSTYEQYF. CDR3 DNA sequence: TGTGCCAGCAGTTCCACCTACGAGCAGTACTTC.

The genes are TRBV7-9 and TRBJ2-7; a weak D match, TRBD1 (6 bases). The germline V gene has CDR1 SEHNR and CDR2 FQNEAQ (reference sequence). There are 14 residues in the CDR3. Trimming stripped 1 base from V and 4 bases from J, with 11 bases between. CDR3 nucleotides: TGTGCCAGCAGCTTAGGGACAGTTTCTTACGAGCAGTACTTC. Translated: CASSLGTVSYEQYF.

The chain is built from TRBV21-1 and TRBJ2-5; no DNA check was done on the table's D call, TRBD2. TRBV21-1 corresponds to a pseudogene. This CDR3 is 13 amino acids long. DNA for the CDR3: TGTGCCAGCAGCAAAGAGGTCGAGGCTGCCCAGTACTTC. Amino acid sequence: CASSKEVEAAQYF.

The rearrangement uses TRBV7-9 and TRBJ2-7, with 7 bases aligning to TRBD2. The CDR3 runs 15 residues. Germline assignment: CDR1 SEHNR and CDR2 FQNEAQ (reference sequence). Trimming cost V 0 bases and J 5 bases; bases outside gene matches: 7. CDR3 residues: CASSLAVGGTDEQYF. Here the CDR3 DNA reads TGTGCCAGCAGCTTAGCGGTCGGGGGGACTGACGAGCAGTACTTC.

The gene calls are TRBV6-2 or TRBV6-3 and TRBJ2-7; TRBD2 is a possible D gene (5 bases). V lost 2 bases and J lost 4, with 9 bases in between. Germline lookup yields CDR1 MNHEY and CDR2 SVGEGT. The CDR3 contains 13 residues. This CDR3 reads CASSYEGMYEQYF. Here the CDR3 DNA reads TGTGCCAGCAGTTACGAGGGTATGTACGAGCAGTACTTC.

The chain combines TRBV3-1 (or the pseudogene TRBV3-2) with TRBJ2-7; 9 nucleotides agree with TRBD2. This CDR3 is 16 amino acids long. Per germline, CDR1 LGHDT and CDR2 YNNKEL (reference sequence). Trimming cost V 0 bases and J 3 bases; bases outside gene matches: 6. As DNA, the CDR3 is TGTGCCAGCAGCCAAGATTTTAGCGGGAGCAGCTACGAGCAGTACTTC. It codes for CASSQDFSGSSYEQYF.

This chain links TRBV18 with TRBJ2-1; the D is unclear. The length of the CDR3 is 15 residues. Germline-derived CDR1 and CDR2 are KGHSH and LQKENI. V was trimmed by 0 bases and J by 5 bases, leaving 11 bases between them. The CDR3 DNA is TGTGCCAGCTCACCACCTAGCTTGGCCAACAATGAGCAGTTCTTC. Translation gives CASSPPSLANNEQFF.

This clone showed up just a few times. The J gene is TRBJ2-7, the V gene TRBV3-1 (or the pseudogene TRBV3-2); perhaps TRBD1 as D (6 bases). The V and J ends lost 3 bases and 1 base respectively, with 13 bases between them. Germline V lookup: CDR1 LGHDT, CDR2 YNNKEL (reference sequence). This CDR3 is built from 15 residues. For the CDR3, the DNA is TGTGCCAGCAGCCACGTTACAGGGCCTTCCTACGAGCAGTACTTC. Protein product: CASSHVTGPSYEQYF.

This chain uses TRBV11-3 with TRBJ2-3; D gene ambiguous. Germline V gene sequence: CDR1 SGHNT, CDR2 YENEEA. Trimming stripped 0 bases from V and 3 bases from J, with 4 bases between. The CDR3 is 13 amino acids. This chain's CDR3 is CASSLDLTDTQYF. CDR3 DNA: TGTGCCAGCAGCTTAGATCTAACAGATACGCAGTATTTT.

The rearrangement joins TRBV6-5 to TRBJ1-6; no firm D call. V shed 0 bases and J shed 9 bases, with 6 bases lying between them. The CDR3 is 13 residues long. Germline lookup yields CDR1 MNHEY and CDR2 SVGAGI. The CDR3 nucleotides read TGTGCCAGCAGTTACTCGAGGTTTTCACCCCTCCACTTT. Protein sequence: CASSYSRFSPLHF.

V and J are TRBV2 and TRBJ1-5, with D perhaps matching TRBD1 (6 bases). Germline V gene sequence: CDR1 SNHLY, CDR2 FYNNEI. The CDR3 contains 14 residues. V lost 5 bases, J lost 3 bases, and 11 bases lay in between. This chain's CDR3 is CASSYGTFNQPQHF. Here the CDR3 DNA reads TGTGCCAGCAGTTACGGGACATTCAATCAGCCCCAGCATTTT.